These T cell receptor beta chains were read from a single sample in a study of blood T cells in healthy people across ages. TCRdb itself ran the 5' RACE reads through MiXCR, one entry per CDR3 protein. The sample holds about 1.1 million distinct CDR3 sequences; about two fifths are singletons and the top ten take about an eighth. Sequenced sample: blood. The receptors originated from a young man in good health. CDR3s include the opening cysteine and the closing phenylalanine or tryptophan. The D gene is left open where the match is weak. The listing skips clone size in some rows; elsewhere it reads once, few, many or a size class.

NA	TRBV5-1	NA	TRBJ2-7	CASSLPPRGPYNEQYF	TGCGCCAGCAGCTTGCCGCCGAGGGGCCCCTACAATGAGCAGTACTTC
NA	TRBV7-9	few	TRBJ1-2	CASSPPEAGAFGYTF	TGTGCCAGCAGCCCACCGGAGGCAGGGGCTTTTGGCTACACCTTC
NA	TRBV20-1	few	TRBJ1-1	CSARDSGKLEAFF	TGCAGTGCTAGAGATTCGGGAAAACTTGAAGCTTTCTTT
NA	TRBV9	NA	TRBJ1-1	CASSVGPSNTEAFF	TGTGCCAGCAGCGTGGGCCCCTCAAACACTGAAGCTTTCTTT
NA	TRBV7-8	few	TRBJ2-1	CASSLVWDNEQFF	TGTGCCAGCAGCTTGGTCTGGGACAATGAGCAGTTCTTC
NA	TRBV7-2	NA	TRBJ2-3	CASSRDHTTDTQYF	TGTGCCAGCAGCAGAGATCACACCACAGATACGCAGTATTTT
NA	TRBV29-1	few	TRBJ1-6	CSVDQNGNNSPLHF	TGCAGCGTTGATCAGAACGGGAATAATTCACCCCTCCACTTT
TRBD1	TRBV6-6	NA	TRBJ1-4	CASSYSGQSGNEKLFF	TGTGCCAGCAGTTACTCGGGACAGTCGGGTAATGAAAAACTGTTTTTT
TRBD2	TRBV27	NA	TRBJ2-1	CASSLKGLAGASSYNEQFF	TGTGCCAGCAGTCTGAAGGGACTAGCGGGGGCCAGCTCCTACAATGAGCAGTTCTTC
NA	TRBV20-1	NA	TRBJ1-2	CSAREDRLYGYTF	TGCAGTGCTAGGGAGGACCGGCTTTATGGCTACACCTTC
TRBD2	TRBV7-9	NA	TRBJ2-5	CASSFPSGGAKETQYF	TGTGCCAGCAGCTTCCCTAGCGGGGGTGCGAAAGAGACCCAGTACTTC
NA	TRBV7-9	few	TRBJ1-4	CASSGQRQSTNEKLFF	TGTGCCAGCAGCGGACAGCGGCAGTCAACTAATGAAAAACTGTTTTTT
NA	TRBV3-1	NA	TRBJ2-5	CASSPKRAPAQETQYF	TGTGCCAGCAGCCCCAAAAGGGCACCAGCCCAAGAGACCCAGTACTTC
NA	TRBV7-9	NA	TRBJ2-5	CASSLVMSEETQYF	TGTGCCAGCAGCTTAGTTATGTCCGAAGAGACCCAGTACTTC
TRBD1	TRBV9	few	TRBJ2-7	CASSPTTGGRHEQYF	TGTGCCAGCAGCCCCACCACAGGGGGCCGTCACGAGCAGTACTTC
NA	TRBV6-5	few	TRBJ1-2	CASRRAPGGYGYTF	TGTGCCAGCCGCAGGGCCCCCGGAGGATATGGCTACACCTTC
NA	TRBV4-2	NA	TRBJ2-6	CASSQDMAGSLSGANVLTF	TGTGCCAGCAGCCAAGATATGGCAGGGTCTCTCTCTGGGGCCAACGTCCTGACTTTC
TRBD2	TRBV6-5	NA	TRBJ2-3	CASSYRALAGGFADTQYF	TGTGCCAGCAGTTACCGGGCACTAGCGGGGGGGTTCGCAGATACGCAGTATTTT
NA	TRBV9	few	TRBJ2-5	CASSVGDRGYQETQYF	TGTGCCAGCAGCGTAGGAGATAGGGGGTACCAAGAGACCCAGTACTTC
NA	TRBV7-2	NA	TRBJ1-1	CASSQEMVANTEAFF	TGTGCCAGCAGCCAGGAAATGGTTGCGAACACTGAAGCTTTCTTT
TRBD2	TRBV2	few	TRBJ2-1	CASGMGTSGGNEQFF	TGTGCCAGCGGAATGGGGACTAGCGGGGGCAATGAGCAGTTCTTC
TRBD1	TRBV10-3	few	TRBJ1-1	CAIRTGTGKNTEAFF	TGTGCCATCAGGACTGGGACAGGGAAGAACACTGAAGCTTTCTTT
NA	TRBV6-5	few	TRBJ1-2	CASSSYPYTPYTF	TGTGCCAGCAGCTCCTATCCTTATACGCCCTACACCTTC
TRBD1	TRBV14	NA	TRBJ2-7	CASSGDRNYEQYF	TGTGCCAGCTCGGGGGACAGGAATTACGAGCAGTACTTC
NA	TRBV13	NA	TRBJ2-2	CASSAGREESHAELFF	TGTGCCAGCAGCGCAGGTCGAGAGGAATCCCACGCGGAGCTGTTTTTT
NA	TRBV29-1	NA	TRBJ1-1	CSVKGSGTEAFF	TGCAGCGTAAAAGGCTCGGGCACTGAAGCTTTCTTT
NA	TRBV12-3/TRBV12-4	NA	TRBJ2-7	CASSPHRQVSYNEQYF	TGTGCCAGCAGTCCTCATCGACAGGTCTCCTACAATGAGCAGTACTTC
TRBD1	TRBV5-1	NA	TRBJ2-3	CASRQGHQDTQYF	TGCGCCAGTAGACAGGGACATCAAGATACGCAGTATTTT
NA	TRBV7-2	few	TRBJ2-3	CASRRALGDTQYF	TGTGCCAGCAGAAGAGCGTTAGGGGATACGCAGTATTTT
NA	TRBV4-1	few	TRBJ1-5	CASSQVLGSDQPQHF	TGCGCCAGCAGCCAAGTATTGGGGAGTGACCAGCCCCAGCATTTT
NA	TRBV28	NA	TRBJ2-5	CASLTRRDRQETQYF	TGTGCCAGCTTAACGCGGCGGGACCGACAAGAGACCCAGTACTTC
TRBD1	TRBV20-1	few	TRBJ2-1	CSAETGQALNEQFF	TGCAGTGCCGAGACGGGACAGGCCCTCAATGAGCAGTTCTTC
NA	TRBV12-3/TRBV12-4	NA	TRBJ2-1	CASSLGKYNEQFF	TGTGCCAGCAGTTTAGGAAAATACAATGAGCAGTTCTTC
NA	TRBV7-2	NA	TRBJ1-6	CASSLDPGLINSPLHF	TGTGCCAGCAGCTTAGATCCGGGACTGATAAATTCACCCCTCCACTTT
TRBD2	TRBV12-3/TRBV12-4	NA	TRBJ2-3	CASSFTGGQDTQYF	TGTGCCAGCAGTTTTACGGGGGGTCAAGATACGCAGTATTTT
TRBD1	TRBV7-2	few	TRBJ1-1	CASSLRQGLTEAFF	TGTGCCAGCAGCTTGCGACAGGGTTTGACTGAAGCTTTCTTT
TRBD1	TRBV20-1	NA	TRBJ1-2	CSARDAVRTGDFGYTF	TGCAGTGCTAGAGATGCGGTTCGGACAGGGGATTTTGGCTACACCTTC